The clone carrying this T cell receptor beta chain turned up a few times. Its target is unknown. This sample was included in a study of response to subunit inactivated influenza vaccine. TCRdb fed the RT-PCR reads into MiXCR, producing one record per CDR3 protein. The table lists approximately 520,000 distinct CDR3 sequences, less than 30% of them singletons. Study-level findings and limits: After each seasonal influenza vaccination, few new T cells are recruited, the authors suggested.

Trimming shortened V by 0 bases and J by 1 base, and 13 bases separated the two germline ends. CDR1 is SGHVS, CDR2 FQNEAQ, per germline. This CDR3 is built from 16 residues. The clonotype originates from a man aged 50-60 years who received an inactivated influenza vaccine. The sequencing used CD4+ T cells sorted from PBMCs, collected approximately 5 days after vaccination. The chain has TRBV7-8 and TRBJ2-7, with a weak D call TRBD2 (6 bases). The CDR3 reads CASSLAGTAISYEQYF. The CDR3, as DNA: TGTGCCAGCAGCTTAGCCGGGACTGCGATTTCCTACGAGCAGTACTTC.